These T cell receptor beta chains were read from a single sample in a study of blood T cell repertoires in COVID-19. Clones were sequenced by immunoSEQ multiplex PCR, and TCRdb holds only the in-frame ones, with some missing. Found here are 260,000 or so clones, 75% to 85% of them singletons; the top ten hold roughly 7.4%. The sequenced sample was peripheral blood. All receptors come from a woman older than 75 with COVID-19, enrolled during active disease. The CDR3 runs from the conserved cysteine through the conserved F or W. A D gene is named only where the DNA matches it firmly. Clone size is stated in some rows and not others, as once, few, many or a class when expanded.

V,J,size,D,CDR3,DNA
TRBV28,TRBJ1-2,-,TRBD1,CASSLQGAHIDGYTF,TGTGCCAGCAGTCTCCAGGGGGCGCATATTGATGGCTACACCTTC
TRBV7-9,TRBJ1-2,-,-,CASSLMGMRQSPGGYTF,TGTGCCAGCAGCTTAATGGGTATGAGGCAGTCCCCCGGCGGCTACACCTTC
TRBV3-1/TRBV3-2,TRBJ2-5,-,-,CASQRHSETQYF,TGTGCCTCTCAGAGACACTCAGAGACCCAGTACTTC
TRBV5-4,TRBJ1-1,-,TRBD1,CASSLGGLTGVTEAFF,TGTGCCAGCAGCTTGGGGGGCCTAACAGGGGTCACTGAAGCTTTCTTT
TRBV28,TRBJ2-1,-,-,CASSNQGIVWNEQFF,TGTGCCAGCAGCAATCAGGGGATAGTATGGAATGAGCAGTTCTTC
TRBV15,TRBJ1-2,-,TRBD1,CATSRDVQGASNGYTF,TGTGCCACCAGCAGAGATGTACAGGGGGCGAGTAATGGCTACACCTTC
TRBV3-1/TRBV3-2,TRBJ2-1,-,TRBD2,CASSHSGRTYNEQFF,TGTGCCAGCAGCCATAGCGGGAGAACCTACAATGAGCAGTTCTTC
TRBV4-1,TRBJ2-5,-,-,CASSQIQTEETQYF,TGCGCCAGCAGCCAAATCCAGACAGAAGAGACCCAGTACTTC
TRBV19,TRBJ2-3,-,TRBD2,CASSIGLADTQYF,TGTGCCAGTAGTATTGGACTAGCAGATACGCAGTATTTT
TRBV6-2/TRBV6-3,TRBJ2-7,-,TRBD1,CASTPGGQGSYEQYF,TGTGCCAGCACCCCAGGCGGACAGGGATCCTACGAGCAGTACTTC
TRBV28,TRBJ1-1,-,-,CASSPLSELSEAFF,TGTGCCAGCAGCCCTCTTTCCGAGCTTTCGGAAGCTTTCTTT
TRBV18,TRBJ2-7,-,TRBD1,CASSPQGAVNEQYF,TGTGCCAGCTCACCACAGGGGGCGGTGAACGAGCAGTACTTC
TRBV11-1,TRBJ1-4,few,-,CASSLGGLGEKLFF,TGTGCCAGCAGCTTAGGCGGACTAGGGGAAAAACTGTTTTTT
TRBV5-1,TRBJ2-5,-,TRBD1,CASSAGTGGEETQYF,TGCGCCAGCAGCGCCGGGACAGGGGGAGAAGAGACCCAGTACTTC
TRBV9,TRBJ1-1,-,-,CASSPDYQNTEAFF,TGTGCCAGCAGCCCAGACTATCAGAACACTGAAGCTTTCTTT
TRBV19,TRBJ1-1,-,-,CASTTGPGGTEAFF,TGTGCCAGTACCACCGGTCCGGGGGGCACTGAAGCTTTCTTT
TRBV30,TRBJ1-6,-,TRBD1,CAWRKGGQASYNSPLHF,TGTGCCTGGAGAAAAGGGGGACAGGCAAGCTATAATTCACCCCTCCACTTT
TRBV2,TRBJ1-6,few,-,CASTLDRYYSPLHF,TGTGCCAGCACCCTCGACAGATACTATTCACCCCTCCACTTT
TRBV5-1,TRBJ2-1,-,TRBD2,CASQRAGEWNEQFF,TGCGCCAGCCAAAGGGCGGGAGAGTGGAATGAGCAGTTCTTC
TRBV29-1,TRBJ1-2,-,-,CSVEGGGRGYTF,TGCAGCGTTGAAGGGGGGGGCCGTGGCTACACCTTC
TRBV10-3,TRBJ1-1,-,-,CAIRDTGRVGVFF,TGTGCCATCAGGGATACAGGGAGGGTCGGGGTTTTTTTT
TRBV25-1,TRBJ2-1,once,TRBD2,CASSGGLGLHNEQFF,TGTGCCAGCAGTGGGGGACTAGGCCTCCACAATGAGCAGTTCTTC
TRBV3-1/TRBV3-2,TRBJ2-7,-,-,CASSQGVAHGEQYF,TGTGCCAGCAGCCAAGGAGTAGCCCACGGGGAGCAGTACTTC
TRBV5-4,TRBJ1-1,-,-,CASSPDQWRGTEAFF,TGTGCCAGCAGCCCCGACCAGTGGAGAGGCACTGAAGCTTTCTTT
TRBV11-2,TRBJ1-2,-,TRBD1,CASSSRDRGSYGYTF,TGTGCCAGCAGCTCCCGGGACAGGGGCTCATATGGCTACACCTTC
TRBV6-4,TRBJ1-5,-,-,CASSDSVTARNQPQHF,TGTGCCAGCAGTGACTCCGTGACAGCCCGCAATCAGCCCCAGCATTTT
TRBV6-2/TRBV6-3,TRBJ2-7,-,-,CASSFSSGAFSEQYF,TGTGCCAGCAGTTTTTCCTCGGGAGCGTTTTCCGAGCAGTACTTC
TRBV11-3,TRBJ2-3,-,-,CASSSGKGLLDTQYF,TGTGCCAGCAGCAGCGGTAAGGGCCTCTTGGATACGCAGTATTTT
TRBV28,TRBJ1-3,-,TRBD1,CASRVGTGPSGNTIYF,TGTGCCAGCAGAGTAGGGACAGGTCCCTCTGGAAACACCATATATTTT
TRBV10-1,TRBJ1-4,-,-,CATSTGGTNEKLFF,TGCGCGACCAGCACGGGTGGAACTAATGAAAAACTGTTTTTT
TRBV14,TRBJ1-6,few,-,CASSPTRGNSPLHF,TGTGCCAGCAGCCCTACCCGAGGGAATTCACCCCTCCACTTT
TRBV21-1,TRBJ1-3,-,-,CASSSRTGPGNTIYF,TGTGCCAGCAGCTCCCGGACAGGGCCAGGAAACACCATATATTTT
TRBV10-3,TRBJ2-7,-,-,CAISESEVGSPYEQYF,TGTGCCATCAGTGAGTCGGAGGTCGGCTCCCCCTACGAGCAGTACTTC
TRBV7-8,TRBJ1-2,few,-,CASSLEAGPNYGYTF,TGTGCCAGCAGCTTAGAGGCAGGGCCTAACTATGGCTACACCTTC
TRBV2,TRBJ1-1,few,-,CASQRVSEAFF,TGTGCCAGCCAGCGTGTCTCTGAAGCTTTCTTT
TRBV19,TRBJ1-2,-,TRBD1,CASSTSGTGIGYTF,TGTGCCAGTAGTACTTCCGGGACAGGGATCGGCTACACCTTC
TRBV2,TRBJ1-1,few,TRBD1,CASRETGVAEAFF,TGTGCCAGCAGGGAGACAGGGGTCGCTGAAGCTTTCTTT
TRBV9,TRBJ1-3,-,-,CASSVDQGSRGNTIYF,TGTGCCAGCAGCGTAGATCAGGGAAGTCGTGGAAACACCATATATTTT
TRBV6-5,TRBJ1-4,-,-,CASSYDPAGVNEKLFF,TGTGCCAGCAGTTACGATCCGGCGGGGGTCAATGAAAAACTGTTTTTT
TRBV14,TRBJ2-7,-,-,CASSLQVVGEQYF,TGTGCCAGCAGTCTACAGGTTGTGGGGGAGCAGTACTTC
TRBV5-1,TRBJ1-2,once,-,CASNTQGGYGYTF,TGCGCCAGCAACACTCAGGGTGGCTATGGCTACACCTTC
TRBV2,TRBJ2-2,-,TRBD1,CASSVQGAGTGELFF,TGTGCCAGCAGCGTACAGGGGGCAGGCACCGGGGAGCTGTTTTTT
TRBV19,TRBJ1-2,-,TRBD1,CASSIYTGASYGYTF,TGTGCCAGTAGTATATATACAGGGGCCTCATATGGCTACACCTTC
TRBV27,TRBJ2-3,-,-,CASSLDGGTDTQYF,TGTGCCAGCAGTTTAGACGGGGGCACAGATACGCAGTATTTT
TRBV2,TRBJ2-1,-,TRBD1,CASSGWQGEGNEQFF,TGTGCCAGCAGTGGATGGCAGGGGGAAGGCAATGAGCAGTTCTTC
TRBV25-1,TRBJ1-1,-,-,CASSGRGGVDTEAFF,TGTGCCAGCAGTGGTAGGGGGGGGGTCGACACTGAAGCTTTCTTT
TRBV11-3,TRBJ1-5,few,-,CASSLSHF,TGTGCCAGCAGCTTGAGTCATTTT
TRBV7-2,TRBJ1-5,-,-,CASSLWSMGNQPQHF,TGTGCCAGCAGCTTATGGAGCATGGGCAATCAGCCCCAGCATTTT
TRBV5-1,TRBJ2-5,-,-,CASSLKGTASQETQYF,TGCGCCAGCAGCTTGAAAGGAACAGCAAGCCAAGAGACCCAGTACTTC
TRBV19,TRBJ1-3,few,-,CASRLFSGNTIYF,TGTGCCAGTAGACTCTTCTCTGGAAACACCATATATTTT
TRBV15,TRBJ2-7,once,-,CATSRDRRVGEQYF,TGTGCCACCAGCAGAGATCGGAGGGTGGGCGAGCAGTACTTC
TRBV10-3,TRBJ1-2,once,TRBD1,CAISESVDRGRDGYTF,TGTGCCATCAGTGAGTCGGTGGACAGGGGGCGCGATGGCTACACCTTC
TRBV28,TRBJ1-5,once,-,CASSPGSFKTQHF,TGTGCCAGCAGTCCGGGGAGTTTCAAGACCCAGCATTTT
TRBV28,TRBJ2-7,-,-,CASSTPGYEQYF,TGTGCCAGCAGCACCCCGGGGTACGAGCAGTACTTC
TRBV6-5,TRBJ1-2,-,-,CASGDYGYTF,TGTGCCTCGGGAGACTATGGCTACACCTTC
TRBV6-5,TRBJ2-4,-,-,CASSYAQGWVQYF,TGTGCCAGCAGTTACGCGCAGGGTTGGGTTCAGTACTTC
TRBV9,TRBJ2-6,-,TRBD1,CASSVPTGTGISGANVLTF,TGTGCCAGCAGCGTACCTACCGGGACAGGGATCTCTGGGGCCAACGTCCTGACTTTC